What follows is one T cell receptor (beta chain) and its context. This sample is part of a study of blood T cell repertoires in COVID-19. Study-level background: Collection of acute and convalescent COVID-19 samples took place in the United States, Italy and Spain. PBMCs, B-cell-depleted T cells, or T cells provided the cDNA or gDNA that made up the material.

CDR3 size: 17 residues. Original methodology: Reference gene primer amplification gave nucleated cell count estimates. Using immunoSEQ multiplex PCR, the repertoire was profiled, and TCRdb retains in-frame clones only, with some absent. The V and J calls and clone size come from that table; D and trimming were worked out from the DNA. This table holds 200,000 to 300,000 clones, around nine tenths found once. This sequence joins TRBV21-1 and TRBJ2-2; TRBD2, as called in the table, went unchecked against the DNA. TRBV21-1 is classified as a pseudogene. The receptor's source is a man aged 40-49 years who had recovered from COVID-19. Source material: peripheral blood. The CDR3, as DNA: TGTGCCAGCAGCAAAAGCGCGCTCCGATTGAACACCGGGGAGCTGTTTTTT. This codes for CASSKSALRLNTGELFF.